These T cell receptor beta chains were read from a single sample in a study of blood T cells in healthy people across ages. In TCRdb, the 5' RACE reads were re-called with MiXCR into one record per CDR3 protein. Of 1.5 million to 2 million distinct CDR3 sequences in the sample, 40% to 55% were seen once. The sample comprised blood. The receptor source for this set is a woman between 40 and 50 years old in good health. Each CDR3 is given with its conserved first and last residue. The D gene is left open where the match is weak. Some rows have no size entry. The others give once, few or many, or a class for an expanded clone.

CATSRDLGVAREQFF	TGTGCCACCAGCAGAGATCTGGGGGTAGCGCGAGAGCAGTTCTTC	TRBJ2-1	.	TRBV15	.
CASSYSSDGETQYF	TGTGCCAGCAGCTACAGCTCGGACGGTGAGACCCAGTACTTC	TRBJ2-5	once	TRBV7-3	.
CSAREGRFNEQYF	TGCAGTGCTAGAGAGGGGCGGTTCAACGAGCAGTACTTC	TRBJ2-7	many	TRBV20-1	.
CASSTRRETQYF	TGTGCCAGCAGTACTAGACGGGAGACCCAGTACTTC	TRBJ2-5	few	TRBV2	.
CVSSLGSGQTQETQYF	TGTGTCAGCAGCTTAGGCAGCGGGCAGACCCAAGAGACCCAGTACTTC	TRBJ2-5	once	TRBV13	.
CASSLLGDRAETQYF	TGTGCCAGCAGCTTATTGGGGGACAGGGCAGAGACCCAGTACTTC	TRBJ2-5	.	TRBV7-3	TRBD1
CASSALLLSTDTQYF	TGTGCCAGCAGCGCGTTACTTCTCAGCACAGATACGCAGTATTTT	TRBJ2-3	.	TRBV7-9	.
CATSRDWGGSGTQYF	TGTGCCACCAGCAGAGATTGGGGGGGCTCAGGGACCCAGTACTTC	TRBJ2-5	.	TRBV15	.
CASRALERETQYF	TGTGCCAGCAGGGCCCTGGAGAGGGAGACCCAGTACTTC	TRBJ2-5	.	TRBV27	.
CACSQDRGGYNEQFF	TGTGCCTGCAGCCAAGATAGGGGGGGATACAATGAGCAGTTCTTC	TRBJ2-1	.	TRBV4-2	.
CASTEGKKTDTQYF	TGTGCCAGCACCGAGGGGAAGAAGACAGATACGCAGTATTTT	TRBJ2-3	.	TRBV6-5	.
CASSTQMSDGYTF	TGTGCCAGCTCAACACAGATGAGCGATGGCTACACCTTC	TRBJ1-2	few	TRBV18	.
CASSQPSDRYEQYF	TGTGCCAGCAGTCAACCATCGGACCGGTACGAGCAGTACTTC	TRBJ2-7	few	TRBV12-3/TRBV12-4	.
CASSTTQSTDTQYF	TGTGCCAGCAGTACGACACAAAGCACAGATACGCAGTATTTT	TRBJ2-3	.	TRBV6-5	.
CASSPDRDYGYSF	TGTGCCAGCTCACCGGACAGGGACTATGGCTACTCCTTC	TRBJ1-2	.	TRBV18	TRBD1
CASSPTGTGWWEQFF	TGTGCCAGCAGTCCCACCGGGACAGGGTGGTGGGAGCAGTTCTTC	TRBJ2-1	few	TRBV6-2/TRBV6-3	TRBD1
CASSQLSEQYF	TGTGCCAGCAGTCAGCTGTCCGAGCAGTACTTC	TRBJ2-7	.	TRBV28	.
CASTAYPQGYQPQHF	TGTGCCAGCACCGCTTATCCCCAGGGTTATCAGCCCCAGCATTTT	TRBJ1-5	once	TRBV7-2	.
CASSDALGNIQYF	TGTGCCAGCAGCGACGCTCTCGGGAACATTCAGTACTTC	TRBJ2-4	.	TRBV7-6	.
CASSPLTGDYGYTF	TGCGCCAGCAGCCCCCTAACAGGGGACTATGGCTACACCTTC	TRBJ1-2	few	TRBV5-1	TRBD1
CSASMSNGGEKLFF	TGCAGTGCTAGTATGAGTAACGGAGGAGAAAAACTGTTTTTT	TRBJ1-4	few	TRBV20-1	.
CASSDLMIGNTDTQYF	TGCGCCAGCAGTGACTTGATGATCGGAAACACAGATACGCAGTATTTT	TRBJ2-3	.	TRBV10-1	.
CASSLRGRGDRNYEQYF	TGTGCCAGCAGCTTACGCGGGAGAGGGGACAGGAATTACGAGCAGTACTTC	TRBJ2-7	few	TRBV7-6	.
CASSQVTGGTDTQYF	TGTGCCAGCAGCCAAGTCACGGGGGGGACAGATACGCAGTATTTT	TRBJ2-3	.	TRBV14	TRBD2
CASSPTGVRGYTF	TGCGCCAGCAGCCCCACAGGGGTTCGGGGCTACACCTTC	TRBJ1-2	.	TRBV5-1	TRBD1
CASSTQDGEETQYF	TGTGCCAGCAGCACACAGGACGGAGAAGAGACCCAGTACTTC	TRBJ2-5	many	TRBV7-2	.
CASSYPRGGDNSPLHF	TGTGCCAGCAGTTACCCCAGAGGAGGGGATAATTCACCCCTCCACTTT	TRBJ1-6	.	TRBV6-5	.
CASSVETVRYGYTF	TGTGCCAGCAGCGTAGAGACTGTTCGCTATGGCTACACCTTC	TRBJ1-2	few	TRBV7-9	.
CASSERGQNNEQFF	TGTGCCAGCAGTGAAAGGGGGCAGAACAATGAGCAGTTCTTC	TRBJ2-1	.	TRBV6-1	TRBD1
CASSQDLAGGDGTDTQYF	TGTGCCAGCAGCCAAGATCTAGCGGGGGGCGATGGGACAGATACGCAGTATTTT	TRBJ2-3	once	TRBV14	TRBD2
CATSREQATYGYTF	TGTGCCACCAGCAGAGAACAGGCAACCTATGGCTACACCTTC	TRBJ1-2	.	TRBV15	.
CASSLSAGVGETQYF	TGTGCCAGCAGCTTATCCGCAGGCGTGGGAGAGACCCAGTACTTC	TRBJ2-5	many	TRBV7-2	.
CASSYQTIGTADFSGANVLTF	TGTGCCAGCAGTTACCAGACGATAGGGACAGCAGACTTCTCTGGGGCCAACGTCCTGACTTTC	TRBJ2-6	.	TRBV6-5	TRBD1
CASRVPRNLLAGSTDTQYF	TGTGCCAGCAGGGTCCCCCGTAATCTTCTAGCGGGGAGCACAGATACGCAGTATTTT	TRBJ2-3	.	TRBV6-1	TRBD2
CATTRSVDMNTEAFF	TGTGCCACCACTCGGTCCGTTGATATGAACACTGAAGCTTTCTTT	TRBJ1-1	.	TRBV15	.
CASSEGWGYGYTF	TGTGCCAGCAGTGAGGGATGGGGCTATGGCTACACCTTC	TRBJ1-2	few	TRBV25-1	.
CASSLAGQEGQPQHF	TGTGCCAGCAGTTTAGCGGGACAGGAGGGGCAACCCCAGCATTTT	TRBJ1-5	.	TRBV12-3/TRBV12-4	TRBD1
CSVEGSGSSYNEQFF	TGCAGCGTTGAGGGTAGCGGAAGCTCCTACAATGAGCAGTTCTTC	TRBJ2-1	many	TRBV29-1	.
CASTLLPLGHLIKTQYF	TGTGCCAGCACCCTTCTCCCCCTGGGACACCTCATTAAGACCCAGTACTTC	TRBJ2-5	few	TRBV6-2/TRBV6-3	.
CASSFKGSDTQYF	TGTGCCAGCAGCTTCAAGGGTTCAGATACGCAGTATTTT	TRBJ2-3	few	TRBV7-2	.
CASSQVGPGFTDTQYF	TGTGCCAGCAGCCAAGTGGGCCCAGGATTCACAGATACGCAGTATTTT	TRBJ2-3	.	TRBV14	.